This T cell receptor beta chain was retrieved from a study of Tregs in tolerant kidney transplant recipients. Whole-study findings and limits: In tolerant patients, donor-specific Tregs outgrew total Tregs, suggesting antigen-driven expansion. Validation in larger populations is needed because few patients were studied. Biological reproducibility was not directly addressed in this study. Some patients' samples used different primers over time, so nucleotide sequences weren't comparable.

FACS sorting followed a roughly six-day coculture of CFSE-labeled recipient PBMCs with irradiated graft donor PBMCs. In the case of this clone: Its antigen is unknown.

The CDR3 is 14 amino acids. The V gene lost 5 bases and the J gene lost 3 bases, with 14 bases spanning the gap. The germline V gene has CDR1 SGHAT and CDR2 FQDESV (reference sequence). Libraries were prepared by immunoSEQ multiplex PCR; TCRdb keeps only in-frame clonotypes and omits some of them. The data hold 15,000 to 17,000 clones, with around half observed a single time. This receptor was taken from a human patient who received a combined kidney and bone marrow transplant. This chain links TRBV11-1 with TRBJ2-7; D is perhaps TRBD2 (6 bases). The starting material was CD4+ T cells from blood cultured with allogeneic cells, obtained before the transplant. CDR3 amino acids: CASSPGLGGYEQYF. Written as DNA, the CDR3 is TGTGCCAGCAGCCCGGGACTTGGTGGCTACGAGCAGTACTTC. Full variable domain (missing parts from reference TRBV11-1 and TRBJ2-7): EAEVAQSPRYKITEKSQAVAFWCDPISGHATLYWYRQILGQGPELLVQFQDESVVDDSQLPKDRFSAERLKGVDSTLKIQPAELGDSAMYLCASSPGLGGYEQYFGPGTRLTVT.